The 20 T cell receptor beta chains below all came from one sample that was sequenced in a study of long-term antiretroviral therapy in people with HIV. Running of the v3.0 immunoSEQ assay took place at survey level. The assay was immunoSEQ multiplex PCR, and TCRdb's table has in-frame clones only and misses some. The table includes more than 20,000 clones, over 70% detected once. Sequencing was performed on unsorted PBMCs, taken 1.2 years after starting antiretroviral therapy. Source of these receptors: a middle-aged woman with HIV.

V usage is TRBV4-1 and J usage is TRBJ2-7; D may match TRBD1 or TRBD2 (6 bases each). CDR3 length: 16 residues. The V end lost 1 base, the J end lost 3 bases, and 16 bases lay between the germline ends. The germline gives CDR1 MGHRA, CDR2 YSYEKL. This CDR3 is CASSQGGPTRNYEQYF. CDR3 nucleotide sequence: TGCGCCAGCAGCCAAGGGGGGCCGACTAGGAACTACGAGCAGTACTTC.

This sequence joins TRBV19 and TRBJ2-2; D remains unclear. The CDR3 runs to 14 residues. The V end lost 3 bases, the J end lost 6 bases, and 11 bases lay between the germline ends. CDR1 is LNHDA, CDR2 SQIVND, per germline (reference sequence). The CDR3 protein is CASSIRGIAGELFF. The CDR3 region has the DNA TGTGCCAGTAGTATCCGAGGAATTGCCGGGGAGCTGTTTTTT. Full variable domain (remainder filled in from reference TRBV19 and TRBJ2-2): DGGITQSPKYLFRKEGQNVTLSCEQNLNHDAMYWYRQDPGQGLRLIYYSQIVNDFQKGDIAEGYSVSREKKESFPLTVTSAQKNPTAFYLCASSIRGIAGELFFGEGSRLTVL.

CDR3 sequence: CATQAASSITDTQYF. For the CDR3, the DNA is TGTGCCACTCAAGCAGCATCTTCTATCACAGATACGCAGTATTTT. This chain links TRBV27 with TRBJ2-3; D is unresolved. CDR3 length: 15 residues. Germline V gives CDR1 MNHEY, CDR2 SMNVEV (reference sequence). Between the trimmed V and J ends, which lost 10 bases and 2 bases, there was a span of 19 bases.

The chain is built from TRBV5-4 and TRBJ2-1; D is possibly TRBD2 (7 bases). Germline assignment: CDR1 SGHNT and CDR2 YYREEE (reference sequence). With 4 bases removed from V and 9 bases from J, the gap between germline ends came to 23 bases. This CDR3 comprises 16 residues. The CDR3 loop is CASSRDGLAEGVEQFF. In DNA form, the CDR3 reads TGTGCCAGCAGCCGGGATGGGCTAGCGGAGGGGGTTGAGCAGTTCTTC. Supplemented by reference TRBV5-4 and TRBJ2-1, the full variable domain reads ETGVTQSPTHLIKTRGQQVTLRCSSQSGHNTVSWYQQALGQGPQFIFQYYREEENGRGNFPPRFSGLQFPNYSSELNVNALELDDSALYLCASSRDGLAEGVEQFFGPGTRLTVL.

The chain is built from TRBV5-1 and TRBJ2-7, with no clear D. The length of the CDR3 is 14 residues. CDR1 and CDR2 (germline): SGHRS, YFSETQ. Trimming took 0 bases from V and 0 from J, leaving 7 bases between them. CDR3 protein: CASSLDQDSYEQYF. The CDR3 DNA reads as TGCGCCAGCAGCTTGGATCAGGACTCCTACGAGCAGTACTTC.

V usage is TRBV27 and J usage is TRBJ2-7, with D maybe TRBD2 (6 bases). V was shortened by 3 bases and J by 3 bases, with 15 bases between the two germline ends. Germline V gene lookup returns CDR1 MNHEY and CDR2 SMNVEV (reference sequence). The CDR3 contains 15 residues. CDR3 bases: TGTGCCAGCAGTTTTCGAGCGGGCCAAGTCTACGAGCAGTACTTC. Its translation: CASSFRAGQVYEQYF.

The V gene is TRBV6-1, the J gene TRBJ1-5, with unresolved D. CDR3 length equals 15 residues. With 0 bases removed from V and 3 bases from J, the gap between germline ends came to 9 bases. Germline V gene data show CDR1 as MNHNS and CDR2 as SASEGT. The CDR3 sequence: CASSEAGLFNQPQHF. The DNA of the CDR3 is TGTGCCAGCAGTGAAGCGGGCCTCTTCAATCAGCCCCAGCATTTT.

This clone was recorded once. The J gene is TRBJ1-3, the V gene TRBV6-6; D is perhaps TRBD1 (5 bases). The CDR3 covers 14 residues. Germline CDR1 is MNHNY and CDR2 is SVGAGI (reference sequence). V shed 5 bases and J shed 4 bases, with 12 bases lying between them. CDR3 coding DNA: TGTGCCAGCAGTGGGACCTCAGAAGGAAACACCATATATTTT. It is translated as CASSGTSEGNTIYF.

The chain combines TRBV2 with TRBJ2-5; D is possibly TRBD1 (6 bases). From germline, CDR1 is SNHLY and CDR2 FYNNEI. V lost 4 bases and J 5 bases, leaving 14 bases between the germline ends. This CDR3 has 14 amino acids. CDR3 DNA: TGTGCCAGCAGTGCTGAGGGGGTCGGGGAGACCCAGTACTTC. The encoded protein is CASSAEGVGETQYF.

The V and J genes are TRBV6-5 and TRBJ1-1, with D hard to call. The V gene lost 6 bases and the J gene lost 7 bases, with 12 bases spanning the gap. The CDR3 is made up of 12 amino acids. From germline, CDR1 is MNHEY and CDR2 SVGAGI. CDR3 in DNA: TGTGCCAGCAGGGGATATCTCGTTGAAGCTTTCTTT. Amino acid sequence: CASRGYLVEAFF.

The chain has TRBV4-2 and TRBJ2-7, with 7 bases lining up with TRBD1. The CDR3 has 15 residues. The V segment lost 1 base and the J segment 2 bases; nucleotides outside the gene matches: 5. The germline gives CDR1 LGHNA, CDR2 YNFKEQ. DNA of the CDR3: TGTGCCAGCAGCCAAGGTGTCGGGACAGCCTACGAGCAGTACTTC. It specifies CASSQGVGTAYEQYF.

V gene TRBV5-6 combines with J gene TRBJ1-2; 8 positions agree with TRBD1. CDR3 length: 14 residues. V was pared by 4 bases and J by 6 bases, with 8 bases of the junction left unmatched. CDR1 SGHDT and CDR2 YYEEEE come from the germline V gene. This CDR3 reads CASSPTGVKHGYTF. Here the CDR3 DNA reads TGTGCCAGCAGCCCGACAGGGGTTAAACATGGCTACACCTTC.

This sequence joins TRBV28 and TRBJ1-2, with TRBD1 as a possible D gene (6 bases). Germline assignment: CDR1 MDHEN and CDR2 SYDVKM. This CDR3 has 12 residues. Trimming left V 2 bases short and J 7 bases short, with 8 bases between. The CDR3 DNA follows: TGTGCCAGCAGTTTAATAGGGGGTGGCTACACCTTC. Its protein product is CASSLIGGGYTF.

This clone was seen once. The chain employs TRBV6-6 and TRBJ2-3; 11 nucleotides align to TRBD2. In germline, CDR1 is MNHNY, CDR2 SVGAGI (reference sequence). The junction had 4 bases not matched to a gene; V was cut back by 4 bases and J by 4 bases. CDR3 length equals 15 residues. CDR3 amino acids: CASSLAGGVADTQYF. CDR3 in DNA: TGTGCCAGCAGTTTAGCGGGAGGGGTAGCAGATACGCAGTATTTT.

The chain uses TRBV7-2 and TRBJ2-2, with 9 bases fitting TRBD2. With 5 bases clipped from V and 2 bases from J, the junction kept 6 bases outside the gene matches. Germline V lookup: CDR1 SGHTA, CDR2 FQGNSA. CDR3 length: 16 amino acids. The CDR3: CASSAPSGINTGELFF. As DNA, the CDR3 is TGTGCCAGCAGCGCGCCTAGCGGGATTAACACCGGGGAGCTGTTTTTT.

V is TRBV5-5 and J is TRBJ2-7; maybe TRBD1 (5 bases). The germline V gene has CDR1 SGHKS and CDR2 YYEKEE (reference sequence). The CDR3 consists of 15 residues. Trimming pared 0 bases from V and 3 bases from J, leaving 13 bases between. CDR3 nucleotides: TGTGCCAGCAGCTTGGCCGCAGGGCCCGACTACGAGCAGTACTTC. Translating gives CASSLAAGPDYEQYF.

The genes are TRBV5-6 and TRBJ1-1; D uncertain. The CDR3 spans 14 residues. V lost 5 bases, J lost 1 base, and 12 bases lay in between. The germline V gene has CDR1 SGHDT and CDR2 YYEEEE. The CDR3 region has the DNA TGTGCCAGCAGTTGGGTATGGGCGAACACTGAAGCTTTCTTT. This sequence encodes CASSWVWANTEAFF.

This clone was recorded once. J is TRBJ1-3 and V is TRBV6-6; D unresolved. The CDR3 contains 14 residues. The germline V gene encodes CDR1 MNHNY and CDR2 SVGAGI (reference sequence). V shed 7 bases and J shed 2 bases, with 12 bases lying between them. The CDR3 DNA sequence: TGTGCCAGCACCTCCTTCAATACTGGAAACACCATATATTTT. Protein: CASTSFNTGNTIYF.

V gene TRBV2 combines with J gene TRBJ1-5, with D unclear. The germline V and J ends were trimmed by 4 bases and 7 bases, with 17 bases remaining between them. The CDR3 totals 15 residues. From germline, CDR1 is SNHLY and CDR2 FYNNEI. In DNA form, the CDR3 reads TGTGCCAGCAGTGTTGATCGGGGTGTTGGGCAGCCCCAGCATTTT. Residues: CASSVDRGVGQPQHF.

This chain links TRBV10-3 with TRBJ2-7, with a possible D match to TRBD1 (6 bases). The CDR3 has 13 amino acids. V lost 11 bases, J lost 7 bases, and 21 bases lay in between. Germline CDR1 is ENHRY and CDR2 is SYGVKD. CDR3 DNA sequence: TGTGCCGCCGGCAGGGGATCCCCCTCGGAGCAGTACTTC. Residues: CAAGRGSPSEQYF.